Here is one TCR beta chain with its context. This entry is derived from a study of T cells after yellow fever vaccination. TCRdb called the 5' RACE reads again in MiXCR, with one record for every CDR3 protein. The data show a few hundred thousand distinct CDR3 sequences, 17% seen once. In germline, CDR1 is LGHNA, CDR2 YSLEER. V lost 1 base and J lost 2; bases outside the gene matches: 5. This CDR3 is built from 17 residues. This specimen consisted of PBMCs, obtained 5 to 6 days after the first yellow fever vaccination. This receptor was identified in a man between 18 and 29 years old who received the YFV17D yellow fever vaccine. This chain uses TRBV4-3 with TRBJ2-5; 12 bases map to TRBD2. CDR3 in DNA: TGCGCCAGCAGCCAAGGCCCTAGCGGGGGGGAACAAGAGACCCAGTACTTC. It translates to CASSQGPSGGEQETQYF.